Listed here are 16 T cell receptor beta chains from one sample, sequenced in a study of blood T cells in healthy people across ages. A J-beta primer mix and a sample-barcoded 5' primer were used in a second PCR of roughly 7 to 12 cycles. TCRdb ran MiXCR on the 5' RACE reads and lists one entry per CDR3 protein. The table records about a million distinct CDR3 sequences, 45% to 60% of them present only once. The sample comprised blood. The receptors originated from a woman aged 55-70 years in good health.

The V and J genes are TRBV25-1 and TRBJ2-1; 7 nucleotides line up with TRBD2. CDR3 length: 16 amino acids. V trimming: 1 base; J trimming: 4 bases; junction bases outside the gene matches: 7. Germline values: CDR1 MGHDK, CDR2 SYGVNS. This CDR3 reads CASSEFGGGRYNEQFF. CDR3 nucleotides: TGTGCCAGCAGTGAATTCGGGGGAGGGCGGTACAATGAGCAGTTCTTC. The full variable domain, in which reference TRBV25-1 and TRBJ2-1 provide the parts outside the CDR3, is EADIYQTPRYLVIGTGKKITLECSQTMGHDKMYWYQQDPGMELHLIHYSYGVNSTEKGDLSSESTVSRIRTEHFPLTLESARPSHTSQYLCASSEFGGGRYNEQFFGPGTRLTVL.

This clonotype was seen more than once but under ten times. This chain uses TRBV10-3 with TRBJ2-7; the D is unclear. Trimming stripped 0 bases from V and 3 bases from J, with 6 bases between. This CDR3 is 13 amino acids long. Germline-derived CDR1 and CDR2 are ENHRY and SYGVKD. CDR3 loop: CAISESVLYEQYF. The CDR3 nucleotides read TGTGCCATCAGTGAGTCGGTCCTCTACGAGCAGTACTTC.

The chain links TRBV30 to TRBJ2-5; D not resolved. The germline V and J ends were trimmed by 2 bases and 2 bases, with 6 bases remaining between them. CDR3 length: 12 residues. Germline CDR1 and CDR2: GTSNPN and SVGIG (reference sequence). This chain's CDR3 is CAWSLSQETQYF. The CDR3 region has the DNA TGTGCCTGGAGTTTAAGTCAAGAGACCCAGTACTTC.

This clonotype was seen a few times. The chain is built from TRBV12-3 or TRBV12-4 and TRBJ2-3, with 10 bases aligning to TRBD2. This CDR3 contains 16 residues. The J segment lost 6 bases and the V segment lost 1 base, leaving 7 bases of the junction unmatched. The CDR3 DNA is TGTGCCAGCAGTTTAGAACCTAGCGGGAGAAGGGATACGCAGTATTTT. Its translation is CASSLEPSGRRDTQYF.

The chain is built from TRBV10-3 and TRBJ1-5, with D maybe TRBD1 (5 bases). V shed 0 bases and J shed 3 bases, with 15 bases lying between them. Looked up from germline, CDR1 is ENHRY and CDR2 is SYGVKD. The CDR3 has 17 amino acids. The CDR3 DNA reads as TGTGCCATCAGTGAGTCGGGCCAGGGATCCCTCAATCAGCCCCAGCATTTT. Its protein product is CAISESGQGSLNQPQHF.

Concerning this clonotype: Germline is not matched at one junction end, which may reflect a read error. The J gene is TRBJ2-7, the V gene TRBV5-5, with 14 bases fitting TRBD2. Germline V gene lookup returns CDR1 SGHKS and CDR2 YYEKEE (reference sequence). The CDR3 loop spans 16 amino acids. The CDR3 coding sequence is TGTGCCGGCAGCTGGGGACTAGCGGGAGTAAGATACGAGCAGTACTTC. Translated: CAGSWGLAGVRYEQYF.

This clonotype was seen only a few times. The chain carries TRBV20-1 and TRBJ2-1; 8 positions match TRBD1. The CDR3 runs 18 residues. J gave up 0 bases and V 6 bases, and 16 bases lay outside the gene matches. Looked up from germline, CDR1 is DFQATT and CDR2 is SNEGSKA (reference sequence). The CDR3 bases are TGCAGTGCCAGGCTCCGCATTCAGGACAGGGCCTCCTACAATGAGCAGTTCTTC. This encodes CSARLRIQDRASYNEQFF.

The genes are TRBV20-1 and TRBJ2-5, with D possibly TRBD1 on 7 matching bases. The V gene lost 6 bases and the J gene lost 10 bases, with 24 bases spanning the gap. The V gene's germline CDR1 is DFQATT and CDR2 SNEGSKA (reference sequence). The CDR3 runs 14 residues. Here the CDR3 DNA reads TGCAGTGCCCCGGACCAGGGGGGTTTCGACATCCAGTACTTC. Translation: CSAPDQGGFDIQYF.

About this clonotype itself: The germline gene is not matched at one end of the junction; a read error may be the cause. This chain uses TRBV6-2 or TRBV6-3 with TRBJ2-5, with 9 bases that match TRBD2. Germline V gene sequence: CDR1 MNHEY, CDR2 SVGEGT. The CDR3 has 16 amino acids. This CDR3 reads CASGYSPSGISRTQYF. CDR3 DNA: TGTGCCAGCGGTTACTCGCCTAGCGGGATTTCCAGGACCCAGTACTTC.

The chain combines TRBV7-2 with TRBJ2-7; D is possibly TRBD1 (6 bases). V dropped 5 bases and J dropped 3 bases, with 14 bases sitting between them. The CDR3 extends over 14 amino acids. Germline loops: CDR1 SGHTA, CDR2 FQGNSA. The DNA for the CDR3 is TGTGCCAGCAGCATATGGATACAGGGCTACGAGCAGTACTTC. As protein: CASSIWIQGYEQYF.

For the CDR3, the DNA is TGTGCCAGCACCGAATCAGGGGCTCTGAACACCGGGGAGCTGTTTTTT. Amino acids: CASTESGALNTGELFF. The chain employs TRBV28 and TRBJ2-2; tentative D call: TRBD1 (6 bases). This CDR3 is 16 amino acids long. Trimming pared 7 bases from V and 1 base from J, leaving 16 bases between. CDR1 is MDHEN, CDR2 SYDVKM, per germline.

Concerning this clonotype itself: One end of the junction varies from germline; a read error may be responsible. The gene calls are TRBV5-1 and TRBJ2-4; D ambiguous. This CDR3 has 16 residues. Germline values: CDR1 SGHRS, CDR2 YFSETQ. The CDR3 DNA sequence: TGCGCCAGCAGCAAAGAAACCGGATTAGCCAAAAGCATTCAGTACTTC. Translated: CASSKETGLAKSIQYF.

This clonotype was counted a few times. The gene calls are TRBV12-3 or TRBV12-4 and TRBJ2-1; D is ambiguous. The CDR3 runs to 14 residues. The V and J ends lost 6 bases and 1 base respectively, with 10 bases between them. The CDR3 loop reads CASSRALSYNEQFF. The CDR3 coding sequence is TGTGCCAGCAGCCGGGCCCTTTCCTACAATGAGCAGTTCTTC.

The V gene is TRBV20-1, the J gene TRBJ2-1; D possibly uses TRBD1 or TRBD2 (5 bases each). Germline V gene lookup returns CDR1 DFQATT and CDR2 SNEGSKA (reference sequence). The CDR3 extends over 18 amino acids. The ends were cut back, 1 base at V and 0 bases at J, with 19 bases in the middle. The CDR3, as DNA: TGCAGTGCTAGAGTTCGTAGAGGGACGGAAAGCTCCTACAATGAGCAGTTCTTC. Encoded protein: CSARVRRGTESSYNEQFF.

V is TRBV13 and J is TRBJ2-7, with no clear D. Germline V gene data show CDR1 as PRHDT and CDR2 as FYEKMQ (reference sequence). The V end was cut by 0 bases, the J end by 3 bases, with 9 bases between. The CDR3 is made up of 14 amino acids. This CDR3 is CASSLGTADYEQYF. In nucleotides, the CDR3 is TGTGCCAGCAGCTTAGGGACGGCCGACTACGAGCAGTACTTC. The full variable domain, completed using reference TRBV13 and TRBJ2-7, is AAGVIQSPRHLIKEKRETATLKCYPIPRHDTVYWYQQGPGQDPQFLISFYEKMQSDKGSIPDRFSAQQFSDYHSELNMSSLELGDSALYFCASSLGTADYEQYFGPGTRLTVT.

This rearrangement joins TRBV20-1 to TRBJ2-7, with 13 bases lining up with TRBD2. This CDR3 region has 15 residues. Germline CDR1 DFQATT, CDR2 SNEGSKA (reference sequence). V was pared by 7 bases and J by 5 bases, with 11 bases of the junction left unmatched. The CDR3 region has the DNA TGCAGTGTACTCGACGGGACTAGCGGGGTCCACGAGCAGTACTTC. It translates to CSVLDGTSGVHEQYF.